The 27 T cell receptor beta chains listed next were all sequenced from one sample in a study of long-term antiretroviral therapy in people with HIV. At the survey level, the v3.0 immunoSEQ assay was run. The data were produced by immunoSEQ multiplex PCR, yet TCRdb's version contains in-frame clones alone and is incomplete. The sample includes around 25,000 clones, approximately 82% of them seen just once. This specimen consisted of unsorted PBMCs, obtained 3 years after starting antiretroviral therapy. Receptor source: a man between 18 and 35 years old with HIV.

This clone was seen only once. The chain joins TRBV19 to TRBJ2-2; 8 bases fit TRBD1. The CDR3 spans 14 residues. Germline V CDR1 and CDR2: LNHDA, SQIVND (reference sequence). V shed 3 bases and J 6 bases; nucleotides not matched to a gene: 3. The CDR3 DNA follows: TGTGCCAGTAGTATGGGACAGGTCGCCGGGGAGCTGTTTTTT. This translates into CASSMGQVAGELFF.

The chain has TRBV5-4 and TRBJ2-7; TRBD2 matches 10 bases. CDR1 and CDR2 from the germline V gene are SGHNT and YYREEE (reference sequence). V shed 2 bases, J shed 4 bases, and the junction held 6 bases outside the gene matches. The CDR3 extends over 15 amino acids. CDR3 nucleotides: TGTGCCAGCAGCTTACCTACTAGCGGGGTGTACGAGCAGTACTTC. This translates into CASSLPTSGVYEQYF.

The genes are TRBV19 and TRBJ1-4; the D gene is possibly TRBD1 (5 bases). The germline V gene encodes CDR1 LNHDA and CDR2 SQIVND (reference sequence). V was pared by 1 base and J by 16 bases, with 13 bases between. The CDR3 is made up of 12 amino acids. CDR3 sequence (DNA): TGTGCCAGTAGTATAGGCGGTGGGGGTCGGTTTTTT. Residues: CASSIGGGGRFF.

This rearrangement joins TRBV6-5 to TRBJ2-5, with D uncertain. Germline-derived CDR1 and CDR2 are MNHEY and SVGAGI. Trimming cost V 0 bases and J 5 bases, with 10 bases left between them. This CDR3 contains 14 residues. CDR3: CASSYSPARETQYF. CDR3 nucleotides: TGTGCCAGCAGTTACTCGCCGGCCCGGGAGACCCAGTACTTC.

A single count supports this clone. The CDR3 here is CASSWRTGGDNTGELFF. CDR3 bases: TGCGCCAGCAGCTGGAGGACAGGGGGGGATAACACCGGGGAGCTGTTTTTT. V is TRBV5-1 and J is TRBJ2-2, with 10 bases that match TRBD1. V lost 3 bases to trimming and J lost 2 bases; unmatched junction nucleotides: 7. The CDR3 contains 17 residues. Germline assignment: CDR1 SGHRS and CDR2 YFSETQ.

The chain couples TRBV5-8 to TRBJ2-7; no reliable D call. Trimming took off 4 bases at V and 3 bases at J, with 5 bases between the two ends. CDR1 is SGHTS, CDR2 YDEGEE, per germline. The CDR3 runs to 11 residues. CDR3 in DNA: TGTGCCAGCAGCCCCAGCTACGAGCAGTACGTC. Its protein is CASSPSYEQYV.

The chain couples TRBV29-1 to TRBJ1-4; tentative D call: TRBD1 (5 bases). V was pared by 3 bases and J by 0 bases, with 8 bases between. Germline CDR1 and CDR2: SQVTM and ANQGSEA. The CDR3 length is 14 residues. The chain's CDR3 is CSVDEGPTNEKLFF. The CDR3 DNA sequence: TGCAGCGTTGATGAGGGACCAACTAATGAAAAACTGTTTTTT.

This clone appeared a single time. This chain links TRBV10-2 with TRBJ2-1, with D possibly matching TRBD1 (8 bases). CDR1 is WSHSY, CDR2 SAAADI, per germline. The V gene lost 4 bases and the J gene lost 9 bases, with 19 bases spanning the gap. The CDR3 extends over 15 amino acids. CDR3 residues: CASSVYRGGSVEQFF. The CDR3, as DNA: TGCGCCAGCAGTGTTTACAGGGGGGGCTCCGTTGAGCAGTTCTTC.

The V gene is TRBV30, the J gene TRBJ1-5; 8 bases map to TRBD1. V lost 3 bases, J lost 5 bases, and 6 bases stayed unmatched. Germline lookup yields CDR1 GTSNPN and CDR2 SVGIG (reference sequence). This CDR3 comprises 14 residues. As DNA, the CDR3 is TGTGCCTGGAGCCCGGACAGGGCCGATCAGCCCCAGCATTTT. It specifies CAWSPDRADQPQHF.

The chain couples TRBV30 to TRBJ1-6; a possible D gene is TRBD1 (6 bases). The germline CDR1 and CDR2 sequences are GTSNPN and SVGIG (reference sequence). This CDR3 is 18 amino acids long. The V end was cut by 4 bases, the J end by 6 bases, with 25 bases between. The CDR3 nucleotides read TGTGCCTGGAATCCCCTGGGGAGGGGGGTGAGGCGTAATTCACCCCTCCACTTT. Residues: CAWNPLGRGVRRNSPLHF. The variable domain in full, completed from reference TRBV30 and TRBJ1-6, reads SQTIHQWPATLVQPVGSPLSLECTVEGTSNPNLYWYRQAAGRGLQLLFYSVGIGQISSEVPQNLSASRPQDRQFILSSKKLLLSDSGFYLCAWNPLGRGVRRNSPLHFGNGTRLTVT.

V is TRBV11-3 and J is TRBJ2-2; the D call may be TRBD1 or TRBD2 (6 bases each). Germline CDR1 SGHNT, CDR2 YENEEA. V was trimmed by 5 bases and J by 0 bases, leaving 13 bases between them. There are 16 residues in the CDR3. CDR3 protein: CASSPGGGPNTGELFF. CDR3 sequence (DNA): TGTGCCAGCAGCCCAGGTGGGGGGCCGAACACCGGGGAGCTGTTTTTT. The whole variable domain, remainder taken from reference TRBV11-3 and TRBJ2-2, is EAGVVQSPRYKIIEKKQPVAFWCNPISGHNTLYWYLQNLGQGPELLIRYENEEAVDDSQLPKDRFSAERLKGVDSTLKIQPAELGDSAVYLCASSPGGGPNTGELFFGEGSRLTVL.

The V call is TRBV21-1, the J call TRBJ2-7; the table's D call TRBD1 went unverified against the DNA. TRBV21-1 is a pseudogene locus. There are 16 residues in the CDR3. The CDR3 loop is CASSFNRDRGFYEQYV. The CDR3, as DNA: TGTGCCAGCAGCTTCAACCGGGACAGGGGTTTCTACGAGCAGTACGTC.

V gene TRBV18 combines with J gene TRBJ2-2; D call uncertain. V was cut by 1 base and J by 0 bases, with 6 bases left in between. Germline V lookup: CDR1 KGHSH, CDR2 LQKENI. The CDR3 consists of 15 residues. The CDR3 nucleotides read TGTGCCAGCTCACCACAGGGTCCGAACACCGGGGAGCTGTTTTTT. Residues: CASSPQGPNTGELFF.

This clone is a singleton in its sample. This chain joins TRBV29-1 and TRBJ2-2, with 7 bases identical to TRBD1. This CDR3 spans 13 amino acids. V shed 6 bases and J 2 bases; nucleotides not matched to a gene: 3. Germline V gives CDR1 SQVTM, CDR2 ANQGSEA. The CDR3 bases are TGCAGCGTGGGGACAGCCAACACCGGGGAGCTGTTTTTT. Protein sequence: CSVGTANTGELFF.

This chain connects TRBV2 to TRBJ1-6; the D is unclear. Trimming left V 6 bases short and J 0 bases short, with 18 bases between. The CDR3 has 18 amino acids. CDR1 is SNHLY and CDR2 is FYNNEI in the germline V gene. The CDR3 protein is CASSVEAVTSSYNSPLHF. The DNA for the CDR3 is TGTGCCAGCAGCGTCGAGGCGGTGACAAGCTCCTATAATTCACCCCTCCACTTT.

The chain links TRBV18 to TRBJ2-3; D unclear. Trimming shortened V by 3 bases and J by 5 bases, and 12 bases separated the two germline ends. This CDR3 spans 14 amino acids. Germline V gives CDR1 KGHSH, CDR2 LQKENI. CDR3 protein: CASSPVPWKDTQYF. For the CDR3, the DNA is TGTGCCAGCTCACCCGTCCCCTGGAAAGATACGCAGTATTTT.

The V gene is TRBV28, the J gene TRBJ2-3, with D uncertain. The CDR3 is made up of 12 amino acids. From germline, CDR1 is MDHEN and CDR2 SYDVKM. The V end was cut by 8 bases, the J end by 2 bases, with 8 bases between. As DNA, the CDR3 is TGTGCCAGCGGCCCTAACACAGATACGCAGTATTTT. This translates into CASGPNTDTQYF. Combining the CDR3 with reference TRBV28 and TRBJ2-3 gives the whole variable domain DVKVTQSSRYLVKRTGEKVFLECVQDMDHENMFWYRQDPGLGLRLIYFSYDVKMKEKGDIPEGYSVSREKKERFSLILESASTNQTSMYLCASGPNTDTQYFGPGTRLTVL.

The chain carries TRBV4-1 and TRBJ2-4; D possibly uses TRBD1 or TRBD2 (5 bases each). Trimming removed 2 bases at V and 6 bases at J, with 14 bases between. CDR1 and CDR2 (germline): MGHRA, YSYEKL. The CDR3 consists of 15 residues. The chain's CDR3 is CASSQPPRGANIQYF. The CDR3 DNA sequence: TGCGCCAGCAGCCAACCACCTCGAGGGGCAAACATTCAGTACTTC.

The V and J genes are TRBV7-9 and TRBJ1-6, with D maybe TRBD1 (6 bases). The V gene lost 5 bases and the J gene lost 8 bases, with 16 bases spanning the gap. This CDR3 is built from 15 residues. Germline V CDR1 and CDR2: SEHNR, FQNEAQ (reference sequence). The CDR3 sequence is CASSEPRGLDSPLHF. CDR3 sequence (DNA): TGTGCCAGCAGCGAGCCCAGGGGTTTGGATTCACCCCTCCACTTT.

The chain links TRBV6-1 to TRBJ2-3; 8 positions match TRBD1. Looked up from germline, CDR1 is MNHNS and CDR2 is SASEGT. The CDR3 covers 14 residues. V shed 4 bases and J 6 bases; nucleotides not matched to a gene: 6. CDR3 residues: CASSGTGGRDTQYF. The CDR3 nucleotides are TGTGCCAGCAGTGGAACAGGGGGGAGGGATACGCAGTATTTT.

This clone was seen once. The chain couples TRBV5-4 to TRBJ1-3, with TRBD1 matching over 9 bases. The CDR3 spans 15 residues. The germline V gene has CDR1 SGHNT and CDR2 YYREEE (reference sequence). J gave up 6 bases and V 2 bases, and 6 bases lay outside the gene matches. CDR3 protein: CASSFGQGSENTIYF. CDR3 bases: TGTGCCAGCAGCTTCGGACAGGGGTCCGAAAACACCATATATTTT.

The chain joins TRBV7-6 to TRBJ2-5; perhaps D is TRBD1 or TRBD2 (5 bases each). V was trimmed by 5 bases and J by 5 bases, leaving 18 bases between them. Germline CDR1 reads SGHVS; CDR2 reads FNYEAQ. The CDR3 is made up of 15 amino acids. The CDR3 sequence is CASSPTLGTEETQYF. The CDR3 DNA sequence: TGTGCCAGCAGCCCTACGCTGGGGACGGAGGAGACCCAGTACTTC.

The chain has TRBV4-1 and TRBJ2-7; D remains ambiguous. The CDR3 sequence is 13 residues long. V was trimmed by 0 bases and J by 6 bases, leaving 9 bases between them. Germline V gene data show CDR1 as MGHRA and CDR2 as YSYEKL. In DNA, the CDR3 is TGCGCCAGCAGCCAAGATCCAGGCCGCGAGCAGTACGTC. Translating gives CASSQDPGREQYV.

This chain joins TRBV5-6 and TRBJ1-5; D possibly corresponds to TRBD1 (5 bases). Between the trimmed V and J ends, which lost 2 bases and 5 bases, there was a span of 14 bases. The germline gives CDR1 SGHDT, CDR2 YYEEEE. The CDR3 has 15 amino acids. This CDR3 is CASSFQGRSDQPQHF. CDR3 sequence (DNA): TGTGCCAGCAGCTTCCAGGGAAGATCGGATCAGCCCCAGCATTTT.

The J gene is TRBJ1-2, the V gene TRBV29-1; D remains unclear. The CDR3 contains 12 residues. The germline V gene encodes CDR1 SQVTM and CDR2 ANQGSEA. V was pared by 4 bases and J by 6 bases, with 12 bases between. CDR3 region: CSVGGIEDGYTF. CDR3 nucleotide sequence: TGCAGCGTTGGAGGGATAGAGGATGGCTACACCTTC.

The CDR3 loop reads CASSYRQGNEQYV. In DNA form, the CDR3 reads TGTGCCAGCAGTTATCGACAGGGGAACGAGCAGTACGTC. V is TRBV6-5 and J is TRBJ2-7; 8 nucleotides agree with TRBD1. Germline V gives CDR1 MNHEY, CDR2 SVGAGI. The CDR3 has 13 residues. Trimming removed 3 bases from V and 5 bases from J; junction bases left unmatched: 3.

The gene calls are TRBV19 and TRBJ2-5; 8 bases are shared with TRBD1. The CDR3 has 13 residues. V lost 3 bases to trimming and J lost 7 bases; unmatched junction nucleotides: 4. Per the germline V gene, CDR1 is LNHDA and CDR2 is SQIVND (reference sequence). The CDR3 protein is CASSMDRAATQYF. CDR3 bases: TGTGCCAGTAGTATGGACAGGGCAGCGACCCAGTACTTC.